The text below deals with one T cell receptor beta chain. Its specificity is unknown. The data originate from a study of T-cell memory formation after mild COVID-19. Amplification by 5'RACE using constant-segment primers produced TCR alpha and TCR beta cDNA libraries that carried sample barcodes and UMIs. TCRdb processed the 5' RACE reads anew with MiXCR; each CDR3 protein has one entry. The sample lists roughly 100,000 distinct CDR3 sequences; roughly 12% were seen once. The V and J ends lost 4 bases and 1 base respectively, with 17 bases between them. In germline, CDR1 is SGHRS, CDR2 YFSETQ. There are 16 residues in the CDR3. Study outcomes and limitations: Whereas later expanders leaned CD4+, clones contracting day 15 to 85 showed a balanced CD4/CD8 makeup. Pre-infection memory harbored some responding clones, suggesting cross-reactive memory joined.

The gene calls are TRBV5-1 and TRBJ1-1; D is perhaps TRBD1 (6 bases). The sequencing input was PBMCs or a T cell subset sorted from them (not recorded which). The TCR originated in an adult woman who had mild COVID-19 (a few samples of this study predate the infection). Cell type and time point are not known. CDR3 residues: CASSLDLQGWNTEAFF. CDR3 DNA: TGCGCCAGCAGCCTCGACTTGCAGGGGTGGAACACTGAAGCTTTCTTT. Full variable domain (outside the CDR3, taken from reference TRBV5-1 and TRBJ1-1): KAGVTQTPRYLIKTRGQQVTLSCSPISGHRSVSWYQQTPGQGLQFLFEYFSETQRNKGNFPGRFSGRQFSNSRSEMNVSTLELGDSALYLCASSLDLQGWNTEAFFGQGTRLTVV.